This TCR beta chain was identified during a study of shared clonotypes between healthy human individuals. Profiling relied on immunoSEQ multiplex PCR, and the TCRdb table lists in-frame clones only, not all of them. In the table there are 1.6 million or so clones, roughly 97% of which are singletons. CDR3 length: 16 residues. The ends were cut back, 6 bases at V and 1 base at J, with 18 bases in the middle. Germline CDR1 SEHNR, CDR2 FQNEAQ (reference sequence). The chain is built from TRBV7-9 and TRBJ2-5; perhaps D is TRBD1 or TRBD2 (5 bases each). This TCR was sampled from a man aged 25-40 years in good health. Sequencing input: naive CD4+ T cells sorted from blood. Subset denoted: CD45RA+ positively selected. CDR3 region: CASSNPRDGLQETQYF. CDR3 in DNA: TGTGCCAGCAGTAACCCCCGGGACGGTCTCCAAGAGACCCAGTACTTC.